Below, 25 T cell receptor beta chains from the same sample are listed, as sequenced in a study of early T cells in non-severe SARS-CoV-2 infection. MiXCR, applied by TCRdb to the 5' RACE reads, yields one record per CDR3 protein. The sample lists some 100,000 distinct CDR3 sequences, about 15% occurring once. Sequencing input: whole blood. All receptors come from an adult who was a healthcare worker with PCR-confirmed SARS-CoV-2 infection or an uninfected control (not recorded which).

The sample holds a few counts of this clonotype. The chain recombines TRBV24-1 with TRBJ2-1, with TRBD2 as a possible D gene (7 bases). CDR1 is KGHDR, CDR2 SFDVKD, per germline. This CDR3 is built from 13 residues. V dropped 8 bases and J dropped 14 bases, with 21 bases sitting between them. CDR3 DNA: TGTGCCACCACGGGGGGCCCGTTTATGGCGGAGTTCTTC. It specifies CATTGGPFMAEFF.

The chain employs TRBV12-3 or TRBV12-4 and TRBJ1-2, with 7 bases fitting TRBD1. After removal of 6 bases from V and 2 bases from J, the junction contained 6 bases not matched to a gene. The CDR3 loop spans 14 amino acids. CDR3 in DNA: TGTGCCAGCAGCTTTGACAGGGTGAACTATGGCTACACCTTC. Its protein product is CASSFDRVNYGYTF.

V and J are TRBV5-4 and TRBJ2-3, with TRBD2 identical over 11 bases. V lost 4 bases to trimming and J lost 1 base; unmatched junction nucleotides: 11. The length of the CDR3 is 18 residues. CDR1 is SGHNT, CDR2 YYREEE, per germline (reference sequence). CDR3 nucleotide sequence: TGTGCCAGCAGCCTGGGAGGTAGCGGGGGGGCCGGCACAGATACGCAGTATTTT. It translates to CASSLGGSGGAGTDTQYF.

This clonotype turned up a few times. The V and J genes are TRBV7-8 and TRBJ1-2; D gene ambiguous. V was clipped by 5 bases and J by 7 bases, with 14 bases between them. The CDR3 extends over 13 amino acids. Germline-derived CDR1 and CDR2 are SGHVS and FQNEAQ. CDR3 in amino acids: CASSTRGGLGYTF. Written as DNA, the CDR3 is TGTGCCAGCAGCACCCGAGGTGGCCTTGGCTACACCTTC.

A few counts support this clonotype. This chain connects TRBV5-6 to TRBJ2-7; D not resolved. V dropped 7 bases and J dropped 1 base, with 12 bases sitting between them. This CDR3 spans 13 amino acids. Germline CDR1 and CDR2: SGHDT and YYEEEE. The CDR3 loop is CASSLGVSYEQYV. The CDR3 coding sequence is TGTGCCAGCTCGCTCGGAGTGTCCTACGAGCAGTACGTC.

The chain's CDR3 is CAVGGQGLRAFF. CDR3 in DNA: TGTGCCGTTGGGGGACAGGGCTTACGGGCTTTCTTT. The rearrangement uses TRBV6-5 and TRBJ1-1; TRBD1 aligns across 9 bases. The germline V gene encodes CDR1 MNHEY and CDR2 SVGAGI. The CDR3 extends over 12 amino acids. The junction had 12 bases not matched to a gene; V was cut back by 11 bases and J by 11 bases.

This clonotype was observed a few times. The chain has TRBV20-1 and TRBJ2-3, with D maybe TRBD2 (5 bases). Trimming cost V 0 bases and J 1 base, with 14 bases left between them. CDR3 length: 16 amino acids. Germline CDR1 and CDR2: DFQATT and SNEGSKA (reference sequence). The CDR3 protein is CSARETPPGGTDTQYF. The CDR3 DNA sequence: TGCAGTGCTAGAGAAACCCCCCCCGGGGGCACAGATACGCAGTATTTT.

This clonotype was observed a few times. The chain combines TRBV28 with TRBJ1-1; TRBD1 is a possible D gene (5 bases). Germline CDR1 and CDR2: MDHEN and SYDVKM. This CDR3 has 14 amino acids. Between the trimmed V and J ends, which lost 3 bases and 6 bases, there was a span of 14 bases. The CDR3 DNA reads TGTGCCAGCAGTTTCAAGAGGGTAGGGGCTGAAGCTTTCTTT. Translation: CASSFKRVGAEAFF. Full variable domain (remainder filled in from reference TRBV28 and TRBJ1-1): DVKVTQSSRYLVKRTGEKVFLECVQDMDHENMFWYRQDPGLGLRLIYFSYDVKMKEKGDIPEGYSVSREKKERFSLILESASTNQTSMYLCASSFKRVGAEAFFGQGTRLTVV.

This clonotype has a handful of counts. The chain employs TRBV5-5 and TRBJ2-1, with a possible D match to TRBD2 (5 bases). V lost 0 bases to trimming and J lost 8 bases, with 21 bases between them. Germline V gives CDR1 SGHKS, CDR2 YYEKEE (reference sequence). The CDR3 contains 17 residues. The chain's CDR3 is CASSLGIGRSARDEQFF. The CDR3 DNA follows: TGTGCCAGCAGCTTGGGCATAGGTAGGTCGGCGAGGGATGAGCAGTTCTTC.

This rearrangement joins TRBV21-1 to TRBJ2-1; the D call in the table, TRBD2, was not verified against the DNA. TRBV21-1 is labeled a pseudogene. The CDR3 sequence is 18 residues long. The CDR3 spells CASSNGTSGVFPYNEQFF. The CDR3 region has the DNA TGTGCCAGCAGCAACGGGACTAGCGGGGTCTTCCCTTACAATGAGCAGTTCTTC.

The V gene is TRBV6-1, the J gene TRBJ2-3; a weak D match, TRBD2 (6 bases). V gave up 8 bases and J gave up 1 base, with 16 bases separating them. Germline loops: CDR1 MNHNS, CDR2 SASEGT. CDR3 length: 15 amino acids. This CDR3 is CASQEGRWGTDTQYF. For the CDR3, the DNA is TGTGCCAGCCAGGAGGGAAGGTGGGGCACAGATACGCAGTATTTT.

The chain employs TRBV20-1 and TRBJ1-5, with D perhaps TRBD1 (6 bases). Trimming took 0 bases from V and 4 from J, leaving 10 bases between them. Germline CDR1 DFQATT, CDR2 SNEGSKA (reference sequence). The CDR3 runs to 14 residues. The CDR3 protein is CSARDQGTNQPQHF. The CDR3 region has the DNA TGCAGTGCTAGAGACCAGGGGACTAATCAGCCCCAGCATTTT.

This clonotype was recorded many times. This chain connects TRBV27 to TRBJ2-1; either TRBD1 or TRBD2 may fit D (6 bases each). V was shortened by 5 bases and J by 7 bases, with 15 bases between the two germline ends. The CDR3 runs to 14 residues. From germline, CDR1 is MNHEY and CDR2 SMNVEV (reference sequence). The CDR3 sequence: CASSPGGPGNEQFF. For the CDR3, the DNA is TGTGCCAGCAGTCCTGGGGGGCCGGGGAATGAGCAGTTCTTC.

The J gene is TRBJ2-2, the V gene TRBV7-8; D is uncertain. Deletions cut 5 bases from V and 6 bases from J, with 13 bases between. CDR1 is SGHVS, CDR2 FQNEAQ, per germline. The CDR3 contains 14 residues. CDR3 amino acids: CASSPLRRPGELFF. In DNA form, the CDR3 reads TGTGCCAGCAGCCCCCTTAGAAGACCCGGGGAGCTGTTTTTT.

In its sample, this clonotype was seen a few times. The chain uses TRBV4-2 and TRBJ2-5; 7 bases map to TRBD1. CDR1 LGHNA and CDR2 YNFKEQ come from the germline V gene. Trimming at V came to 5 bases and at J to 0 bases, leaving 6 bases not matched to a gene. This CDR3 has 15 amino acids. The CDR3 sequence is CASSLQGRYQETQYF. CDR3 DNA: TGTGCCAGCAGCTTACAGGGGAGATACCAAGAGACCCAGTACTTC.

There are a few counts of this clonotype. The V and J genes are TRBV12-3 or TRBV12-4 and TRBJ2-3, with TRBD2 as a possible D gene (6 bases). This CDR3 comprises 14 residues. V lost 7 bases and J 2 bases, leaving 13 bases between the germline ends. CDR3 coding DNA: TGTGCCAGCACCTGGGGGGATCCCACAGATACGCAGTATTTT. Encoded protein: CASTWGDPTDTQYF.

This clonotype was seen a handful of times. In DNA, the CDR3 is TGTGCCAGCACATGGTGGGGGGAAAGCAATCAGCCCCAGCATTTT. Protein product: CASTWWGESNQPQHF. The chain is built from TRBV7-2 and TRBJ1-5, with TRBD1 as a possible D gene (5 bases). The CDR3 runs to 15 residues. Germline lookup yields CDR1 SGHTA and CDR2 FQGNSA. Between the trimmed V and J ends, which lost 7 bases and 1 base, there was a span of 14 bases.

This clonotype was counted between two and nine times. The chain joins TRBV12-3 or TRBV12-4 to TRBJ2-2; D remains ambiguous. V lost 1 base to trimming and J lost 5 bases, with 8 bases between them. The CDR3 spans 14 residues. The CDR3 spells CASSLGLGTGELFF. For the CDR3, the DNA is TGTGCCAGCAGTTTAGGGTTGGGAACCGGGGAGCTGTTTTTT.

This clonotype came up a few times. The chain has TRBV29-1 and TRBJ1-2, with TRBD1 matching 10 bases. Germline V lookup: CDR1 SQVTM, CDR2 ANQGSEA. V lost 6 bases to trimming and J lost 10 bases; unmatched junction nucleotides: 2. The CDR3 has 10 amino acids. CDR3 sequence: CSVDRGDYTF. The CDR3, as DNA: TGCAGCGTGGACAGGGGGGACTACACCTTC.

The rearrangement links TRBV7-8 to TRBJ2-5; TRBD1 matches at 9 bases. CDR1 and CDR2 (germline): SGHVS, FQNEAQ. V was pared by 1 base and J by 4 bases, with 7 bases of the junction left unmatched. The CDR3 has 16 amino acids. The CDR3 bases are TGTGCCAGCAGCTTAGGGGGGACAGGGTACGGAGAGACCCAGTACTTC. Its protein is CASSLGGTGYGETQYF.

The chain employs TRBV5-1 and TRBJ1-1; D remains unclear. CDR1 and CDR2 from the germline V gene are SGHRS and YFSETQ. V gave up 4 bases and J gave up 0 bases, with 13 bases separating them. The CDR3 totals 15 residues. This CDR3 reads CASSPQQAMNTEAFF. CDR3 bases: TGCGCCAGCAGCCCACAACAAGCCATGAACACTGAAGCTTTCTTT.

The CDR3 loop is CASSLGQYEYYTF. The CDR3 DNA reads TGTGCCAGCAGCTTAGGGCAGTACGAATACTACACCTTC. The rearrangement links TRBV5-4 to TRBJ1-2; D gene ambiguous. V was trimmed by 2 bases and J by 10 bases, leaving 15 bases between them. The CDR3 spans 13 residues. Germline CDR1 reads SGHNT; CDR2 reads YYREEE (reference sequence).

Ten or more counts support this clonotype. This CDR3 reads CSAPEGGITDTQYF. In nucleotides, the CDR3 is TGCAGTGCCCCCGAAGGGGGTATCACAGATACGCAGTATTTT. The rearrangement links TRBV20-1 to TRBJ2-3; perhaps TRBD1 as D (6 bases). This CDR3 comprises 14 residues. V was cut by 6 bases and J by 2 bases, with 15 bases left in between. Per germline, CDR1 DFQATT and CDR2 SNEGSKA (reference sequence).

The V and J genes are TRBV7-3 and TRBJ1-6, with 7 bases that match TRBD1. The CDR3 loop spans 14 amino acids. Germline assignment: CDR1 SGHTA and CDR2 FQGTGA. V shed 6 bases and J 11 bases; nucleotides not matched to a gene: 10. CDR3 bases: TGTGCCAGCAGTCGGCGGGACAGCGGAACACCCCTCCACTTT. Protein: CASSRRDSGTPLHF.

The genes are TRBV3-2 and TRBJ1-4. TRBV3-2 constitutes a pseudogene. This CDR3 is 16 amino acids long. CDR3 nucleotide sequence: TGTGCCAGCAGCCAGGAGGCAGAAATAGCTAATGAAAAACTGTTTTTT. This codes for CASSQEAEIANEKLFF.